This entry lists 10 T cell receptor beta chains sequenced from one sample in a study of T cell repertoires in cytomegalovirus infection. These receptors' antigens are unknown. TCRdb processed the reads anew with MiXCR; each CDR3 protein has one entry. The sample shows about 160,000 distinct CDR3 sequences, about a fifth of them seen only once. The sample consisted of CD8+ T cells from cultured PBMCs, taken from culture after CMV antigen stimulation. The receptors shown here come from a human donor in good health (CMV status not recorded). Some clones in this sample may be carry-over from other donors' samples.

In its sample, this clonotype was seen a few times. The chain uses TRBV11-2 and TRBJ2-1; 7 bases line up with TRBD2. V shed 3 bases, J shed 6 bases, and the junction held 11 bases outside the gene matches. Germline assignment: CDR1 SGHAT and CDR2 FQNNGV. The CDR3 is made up of 16 amino acids. For the CDR3, the DNA is TGTGCCAGCAGCTTGCGGTCCGGACTAGAGGTCAATGAGCAGTTCTTC. Protein sequence: CASSLRSGLEVNEQFF.

This clonotype was seen only a few times. The chain joins TRBV7-6 to TRBJ2-1, with D possibly being TRBD1 or TRBD2 (5 bases each). Germline lookup yields CDR1 SGHVS and CDR2 FNYEAQ. V lost 2 bases and J lost 0, with 11 bases in between. CDR3 length: 16 residues. The CDR3 DNA sequence: TGTGCCAGCAGCTTATGGGGCACTAGCTCCTACAATGAGCAGTTCTTC. It codes for CASSLWGTSSYNEQFF.

This clonotype was found a few times. V usage is TRBV10-3 and J usage is TRBJ2-7; the D call may be TRBD1 or TRBD2 (5 bases each). The CDR3 contains 14 residues. V was clipped by 4 bases and J by 4 bases, with 14 bases between them. Germline V lookup: CDR1 ENHRY, CDR2 SYGVKD. As DNA, the CDR3 is TGTGCCATCAGTGTCGGGGACGGGAAATACGAGCAGTACTTC. Its protein is CAISVGDGKYEQYF.

This clonotype occurred a few times. The chain has TRBV7-2 and TRBJ2-2; TRBD1 matches at 8 bases. The CDR3 contains 15 residues. Germline lookup yields CDR1 SGHTA and CDR2 FQGNSA. The V segment lost 6 bases and the J segment 5 bases; nucleotides outside the gene matches: 8. CDR3 sequence: CASSSPGGWTGELFF. CDR3 nucleotide sequence: TGTGCCAGCAGTTCCCCAGGGGGCTGGACCGGGGAGCTGTTTTTT. Using reference TRBV7-2 and TRBJ2-2 for the parts outside the CDR3, the full variable domain is GAGVSQSPSNKVTEKGKDVELRCDPISGHTALYWYRQSLGQGLEFLIYFQGNSAPDKSGLPSDRFSAERTGGSVSTLTIQRTQQEDSAVYLCASSSPGGWTGELFFGEGSRLTVL.

V gene TRBV7-8 combines with J gene TRBJ2-3; 11 nucleotides line up with TRBD2. Germline values: CDR1 SGHVS, CDR2 FQNEAQ. The CDR3 has 16 residues. The V and J ends lost 5 bases and 3 bases, in that order; junction bases with no gene match: 7. The CDR3 nucleotides read TGTGCCAGCAGCCATCTAGCGGGGGGTTTGACAGATACGCAGTATTTT. Translating it yields CASSHLAGGLTDTQYF.

This clonotype was seen more than once but under ten times. CDR3 in amino acids: CASSTTGRETQYF. The CDR3 DNA is TGTGCCAGCAGTACTACAGGGAGAGAGACCCAGTACTTC. This sequence joins TRBV6-8 and TRBJ2-5; maybe TRBD1 (6 bases). V was shortened by 5 bases and J by 4 bases, with 11 bases between the two germline ends. Germline CDR1 MNHGY, CDR2 SAAAGT. CDR3 length: 13 amino acids.

This clonotype has only a few counts. The gene calls are TRBV6-2 or TRBV6-3 and TRBJ2-3; 7 positions match TRBD1. The CDR3 runs to 14 residues. Germline CDR1 and CDR2: MNHEY and SVGEGT. V shed 4 bases and J 5 bases; nucleotides not matched to a gene: 6. The CDR3 bases are TGTGCCAGCAGTTGGACAGGTCTCGGAGATACGCAGTATTTT. Protein sequence: CASSWTGLGDTQYF.

Only a few counts were recorded for this clonotype. V gene TRBV7-9 combines with J gene TRBJ1-5; D gene ambiguous. V shed 1 base and J shed 3 bases, with 7 bases lying between them. The CDR3 extends over 14 amino acids. Germline V lookup: CDR1 SEHNR, CDR2 FQNEAQ (reference sequence). The CDR3 coding sequence is TGTGCCAGCAGCTTAGGCAGCTACAATCAGCCCCAGCATTTT. Translation: CASSLGSYNQPQHF. Filled out from reference TRBV7-9 and TRBJ1-5, the complete variable domain reads DTGVSQNPRHKITKRGQNVTFRCDPISEHNRLYWYRQTLGQGPEFLTYFQNEAQLEKSRLLSDRFSAERPKGSFSTLEIQRTEQGDSAMYLCASSLGSYNQPQHFGDGTRLSIL.

CDR3 coding DNA: TGTGCCAGCAGCTTAGCCGACAGAAAGAACACTGAAGCTTTCTTT. The encoded protein is CASSLADRKNTEAFF. This chain uses TRBV7-6 with TRBJ1-1, with TRBD1 as a possible D gene (5 bases). Trimming left V 0 bases short and J 1 base short, with 9 bases between. This CDR3 region has 15 residues. Per the germline V gene, CDR1 is SGHVS and CDR2 is FNYEAQ.

This clonotype was picked up a small number of times. This rearrangement joins TRBV7-6 to TRBJ2-7; D perhaps matches TRBD1 (5 bases). Germline V gene sequence: CDR1 SGHVS, CDR2 FNYEAQ. This CDR3 region has 14 residues. V dropped 2 bases and J dropped 3 bases, with 11 bases sitting between them. CDR3 DNA: TGTGCCAGCAGCTTATCGACAGACTTCTACGAGCAGTACTTC. Translation gives CASSLSTDFYEQYF.